Shown below are 5 T cell receptor beta chains from a single sample sequenced in a study of chemoradiotherapy in HPV16-positive cancers. The data were produced by immunoSEQ multiplex PCR, yet TCRdb's version contains in-frame clones alone and is incomplete. Among 6,000 to 7,500 clones listed, about two thirds were seen once. The sequencing here drew on tumor tissue, taken from a patient who underwent chemoradiotherapy. The origin of the receptors is a human donor with HPV-associated anogenital cancer.

This clone was seen more than once but under ten times. This chain joins TRBV10-1 and TRBJ2-7; D call uncertain. The CDR3 contains 12 residues. Germline CDR1 is WNHNN and CDR2 is SYGVQD (reference sequence). V lost 2 bases to trimming and J lost 7 bases, with 9 bases between them. The CDR3 nucleotides are TGCGCCAGCAGTGAGAACGGGCGAGAGCAGTACTTC. Translated: CASSENGREQYF.

The chain has TRBV5-4 and TRBJ2-3, with D hard to call. The CDR3 loop spans 16 amino acids. The V gene's germline CDR1 is SGHNT and CDR2 YYREEE (reference sequence). Deletions cut 0 bases from V and 0 bases from J, with 11 bases between. This chain's CDR3 is CASSLGRFHSTDTQYF. For the CDR3, the DNA is TGTGCCAGCAGCTTGGGGAGATTCCATAGCACAGATACGCAGTATTTT. The full variable domain, completed using reference TRBV5-4 and TRBJ2-3, is ETGVTQSPTHLIKTRGQQVTLRCSSQSGHNTVSWYQQALGQGPQFIFQYYREEENGRGNFPPRFSGLQFPNYSSELNVNALELDDSALYLCASSLGRFHSTDTQYFGPGTRLTVL.

The genes are TRBV30 and TRBJ1-1; D unresolved. There are 13 residues in the CDR3. The V and J ends lost 3 bases and 4 bases respectively, with 12 bases between them. CDR1 is GTSNPN and CDR2 is SVGIG in the germline V gene (reference sequence). The CDR3 DNA reads as TGTGCCTGGAGCCCCCCGGCGGGCACTGAAGCTTTCTTT. Residues: CAWSPPAGTEAFF.

J is TRBJ1-4 and V is TRBV5-1, with a tentative D call TRBD1 (6 bases). The germline gives CDR1 SGHRS, CDR2 YFSETQ. The ends were cut back, 4 bases at V and 5 bases at J, with 18 bases in the middle. The CDR3 is made up of 16 amino acids. The CDR3 protein is CASSPGTSGRNEKLFF. The CDR3 nucleotides are TGCGCCAGCAGCCCCGGGACATCCGGACGGAATGAAAAACTGTTTTTT.

The rearrangement joins TRBV9 to TRBJ2-3; 7 positions agree with TRBD1. Germline V gene lookup returns CDR1 SGDLS and CDR2 YYNGEE. After removal of 4 bases from V and 1 base from J, the junction contained 6 bases not matched to a gene. The CDR3 totals 15 residues. CDR3 DNA: TGTGCCAGCAGCCCAAGACAGGGCGGCACAGATACGCAGTATTTT. Translating it yields CASSPRQGGTDTQYF.